One and the same sample provided the 30 T cell receptor beta chains below, sequenced in a study of cytomegalovirus exposure and HLA in healthy donors. The PCR ran on 60 Vbeta and 13 Jbeta primers. Data came from immunoSEQ multiplex PCR; TCRdb stores just in-frame clones and leaves some out. The data hold some 180,000 clones, with 77% observed a single time. The sample consisted of PBMCs. These receptors were taken from a man between 18 and 35 years old in good health and CMV-seronegative.

The chain is built from TRBV5-6 and TRBJ2-3; D is possibly TRBD1 (6 bases). The germline V gene has CDR1 SGHDT and CDR2 YYEEEE. The CDR3 loop spans 16 amino acids. V shed 4 bases and J shed 4 bases, with 19 bases lying between them. The CDR3 region is CASSNQGRTGADTQYF. The CDR3 DNA reads TGTGCCAGCAGCAACCAGGGGCGAACGGGCGCAGATACGCAGTATTTT.

V usage is TRBV5-1 and J usage is TRBJ2-5; 10 bases line up with TRBD2. The CDR3 totals 14 residues. The germline CDR1 and CDR2 sequences are SGHRS and YFSETQ. J was trimmed by 2 bases and V by 4 bases; bases with no gene match: 2. CDR3 sequence reads: CASSSGGGQETQYF. CDR3 bases: TGCGCCAGCAGCAGCGGGGGGGGTCAAGAGACCCAGTACTTC.

The chain carries TRBV4-3 and TRBJ2-1; 12 nucleotides agree with TRBD2. The CDR3 is 22 residues long. J gave up 0 bases and V 1 base, and 16 bases lay outside the gene matches. From germline, CDR1 is LGHNA and CDR2 YSLEER. This chain's CDR3 is CASSQGSSGRARVKGSYNEQFF. CDR3 bases: TGCGCCAGCAGCCAAGGATCTAGCGGGAGGGCACGTGTTAAAGGCTCCTACAATGAGCAGTTCTTC.

The rearrangement joins TRBV5-5 to TRBJ2-7; D may be TRBD1 (6 bases). CDR1 is SGHKS, CDR2 YYEKEE, per germline (reference sequence). This CDR3 has 14 amino acids. V shed 2 bases and J shed 2 bases, with 11 bases lying between them. CDR3 in DNA: TGTGCCAGCAGCTTCCCCGGGACAACCTACGAGCAGTACTTC. Translation: CASSFPGTTYEQYF.

The CDR3 coding sequence is TGTGCCAGCAGCCTACGCCTGGACAGGGCCCACGAGCAGTACTTC. Its translation: CASSLRLDRAHEQYF. The rearrangement links TRBV6-5 to TRBJ2-7; 8 nucleotides agree with TRBD1. Germline CDR1 is MNHEY and CDR2 is SVGAGI. This CDR3 contains 15 residues. Trimming cost V 6 bases and J 5 bases; bases outside gene matches: 12.

The J gene is TRBJ1-4, the V gene TRBV9; perhaps TRBD1 as D (6 bases). The CDR3 is 14 residues long. Trimming removed 4 bases from V and 8 bases from J, with 15 bases in between. Germline CDR1 is SGDLS and CDR2 is YYNGEE. CDR3 sequence (DNA): TGTGCCAGCAGCTCGTCGAGGGGGTCCGAAAAACTGTTTTTT. This translates into CASSSSRGSEKLFF.

As to this clone: This may stem from a read error, because a much larger clone lies one nucleotide away. The V call is TRBV5-4, the J call TRBJ1-1, with D perhaps matching TRBD1 (6 bases). Germline CDR1 and CDR2: SGHNT and YYREEE (reference sequence). The ends were cut back, 2 bases at V and 4 bases at J, with 6 bases in the middle. The CDR3 is 12 residues long. The CDR3 DNA sequence: TGTGCCAGCAGCTTACAGGGCACTGAAGCTTTCTTT. Amino acid sequence: CASSLQGTEAFF.

V is TRBV18 and J is TRBJ2-6; TRBD1 matches at 7 bases. This CDR3 is 20 amino acids long. Germline CDR1 and CDR2: KGHSH and LQKENI. Unmatched junction bases numbered 18, after V lost 3 bases and J lost 4 bases. CDR3: CASSPLWGQSTRAGANVLTF. DNA of the CDR3: TGTGCCAGCTCACCGCTTTGGGGACAGTCAACCCGGGCAGGGGCCAACGTCCTGACTTTC.

This chain's CDR3 is CASSLRSNTEAFF. CDR3 nucleotides: TGTGCCAGCAGCTTACGGTCGAACACTGAAGCTTTCTTT. The chain couples TRBV7-6 to TRBJ1-1; D unresolved. V was cut by 2 bases and J by 1 base, with 5 bases left in between. CDR1 and CDR2 (germline): SGHVS, FNYEAQ. This CDR3 is 13 amino acids long.

The V gene is TRBV18, the J gene TRBJ2-1; 11 positions agree with TRBD2. The CDR3 is made up of 15 amino acids. Germline-derived CDR1 and CDR2 are KGHSH and LQKENI. Unmatched junction bases numbered 5, after V lost 5 bases and J lost 5 bases. The CDR3 is CASSTRGLADNEQFF. The CDR3, as DNA: TGTGCCAGCTCAACACGGGGACTAGCGGACAATGAGCAGTTCTTC.

This clone was counted a single time. The V and J genes are TRBV21-1 and TRBJ1-5; the listed D gene, TRBD1, was not tested against the DNA. TRBV21-1 is shown as a pseudogene. CDR3 length: 17 amino acids. The CDR3, as DNA: TGTGCCAGCAGCAAAGGGCAGGGCAGCCATAGCAATCAGCCCCAGCATTTT. This gives the protein CASSKGQGSHSNQPQHF.

This clone has only a few counts. The genes are TRBV5-1 and TRBJ2-1, with TRBD2 matching 14 bases. Germline values: CDR1 SGHRS, CDR2 YFSETQ. V shed 2 bases, J shed 6 bases, and the junction held 4 bases outside the gene matches. This CDR3 comprises 16 residues. CDR3: CASSLRGLAGANEQFF. In DNA, the CDR3 is TGCGCCAGCAGCTTACGGGGACTAGCGGGGGCCAATGAGCAGTTCTTC.

The chain recombines TRBV5-6 with TRBJ2-3; 10 bases align to TRBD1. V was clipped by 3 bases and J by 5 bases; unmatched bases: 9. The germline gives CDR1 SGHDT, CDR2 YYEEEE. CDR3 size: 16 residues. CDR3 bases: TGTGCCAGCAGCTCCGATGGTGGGACAGGGGAAGATACGCAGTATTTT. Translated, it gives CASSSDGGTGEDTQYF.

This chain links TRBV7-2 with TRBJ2-1; D may be TRBD1 (5 bases). The V gene's germline CDR1 is SGHTA and CDR2 FQGNSA. There are 15 residues in the CDR3. The ends were cut back, 5 bases at V and 9 bases at J, with 20 bases in the middle. CDR3 DNA sequence: TGTGCCAGCAGCCCAAGTCCTGGGCTTAGGGGTGAGCAGTTCTTC. It is translated as CASSPSPGLRGEQFF.

CDR3 nucleotides: TGTGCCAGCAGCTCCTGGGGGCATCAGCCCCAGCATTTT. It specifies CASSSWGHQPQHF. The chain recombines TRBV5-4 with TRBJ1-5; D is possibly TRBD1 (6 bases). Trimming shortened V by 3 bases and J by 5 bases, and 9 bases separated the two germline ends. Looked up from germline, CDR1 is SGHNT and CDR2 is YYREEE (reference sequence). The CDR3 has 13 residues.

The chain combines TRBV6-5 with TRBJ1-2; TRBD1 agrees at 7 bases. V trimming: 5 bases; J trimming: 5 bases; junction bases outside the gene matches: 2. Germline CDR1 reads MNHEY; CDR2 reads SVGAGI. The CDR3 length is 12 residues. The CDR3 DNA is TGTGCCAGCAGTCAACAGGGGTATGGCTACACCTTC. Residues: CASSQQGYGYTF.

The genes are TRBV30 and TRBJ2-7; a weak D match, TRBD2 (6 bases). V was cut by 4 bases and J by 4 bases, with 14 bases left in between. The CDR3 is made up of 13 amino acids. Per germline, CDR1 GTSNPN and CDR2 SVGIG (reference sequence). As DNA, the CDR3 is TGTGCCTGGAAGGAGGGGCGGGCATACGAGCAGTACTTC. Translation gives CAWKEGRAYEQYF.

This rearrangement joins TRBV5-4 to TRBJ2-7; TRBD1 might be the D (6 bases). CDR3 size: 14 residues. The germline gives CDR1 SGHNT, CDR2 YYREEE (reference sequence). The germline V and J ends were trimmed by 3 bases and 3 bases, with 13 bases remaining between them. Here the CDR3 DNA reads TGTGCCAGCAGCTCCCGAGCAGGGGACTACGAGCAGTACTTC. Amino acids: CASSSRAGDYEQYF.

CDR3 in DNA: TGTGCCAGCAGCGTCTCTTGGAGTAGCGGGATAGGAGAGACCCAGTACTTC. Its translation is CASSVSWSSGIGETQYF. The V and J genes are TRBV9 and TRBJ2-5; 8 bases agree with TRBD2. This CDR3 spans 17 amino acids. Trimming cost V 2 bases and J 4 bases; bases outside gene matches: 13. Germline V gene sequence: CDR1 SGDLS, CDR2 YYNGEE. The full variable domain, its missing parts supplied by reference TRBV9 and TRBJ2-5, is DSGVTQTPKHLITATGQRVTLRCSPRSGDLSVYWYQQSLDQGLQFLIQYYNGEERAKGNILERFSAQQFPDLHSELNLSSLELGDSALYFCASSVSWSSGIGETQYFGPGTRLLVL.

V gene TRBV4-3 combines with J gene TRBJ2-7, with a weak D call TRBD1 (5 bases). V was pared by 0 bases and J by 4 bases, with 13 bases between. Germline V gene sequence: CDR1 LGHNA, CDR2 YSLEER. The CDR3 is 15 residues long. The CDR3 nucleotides are TGCGCCAGCAGCCAAGATGAGGTAGGGGCGTACGAGCAGTACTTC. Encoded protein: CASSQDEVGAYEQYF.

V gene TRBV9 combines with J gene TRBJ2-1; 8 positions match TRBD1. The CDR3 has 15 residues. V lost 3 bases and J lost 0; bases outside the gene matches: 2. Germline lookup yields CDR1 SGDLS and CDR2 YYNGEE. The CDR3 nucleotides are TGTGCCAGCAGCGAGGACAGGGCCTCCTACAATGAGCAGTTCTTC. Translation: CASSEDRASYNEQFF.

This chain joins TRBV5-1 and TRBJ1-6; 9 bases line up with TRBD1. This CDR3 is built from 16 residues. Looked up from germline, CDR1 is SGHRS and CDR2 is YFSETQ. V trimming: 0 bases; J trimming: 7 bases; junction bases outside the gene matches: 5. The CDR3 DNA is TGCGCCAGCAGCTTGGACGGGACAGGGACAAATTCACCCCTCCACTTT. It specifies CASSLDGTGTNSPLHF.

V and J are TRBV19 and TRBJ1-4; a weak D match, TRBD1 (5 bases). The CDR3 has 12 amino acids. Germline lookup yields CDR1 LNHDA and CDR2 SQIVND (reference sequence). Trimming left V 6 bases short and J 5 bases short, with 7 bases between. CDR3 DNA sequence: TGTGCCAGTAGCCGACAGAATGAAAAACTGTTTTTT. It codes for CASSRQNEKLFF. Using reference TRBV19 and TRBJ1-4 for the parts outside the CDR3, the full variable domain is DGGITQSPKYLFRKEGQNVTLSCEQNLNHDAMYWYRQDPGQGLRLIYYSQIVNDFQKGDIAEGYSVSREKKESFPLTVTSAQKNPTAFYLCASSRQNEKLFFGSGTQLSVL.

This chain links TRBV5-6 with TRBJ1-2, with unresolved D. Germline V gives CDR1 SGHDT, CDR2 YYEEEE. The CDR3 is made up of 13 amino acids. Between the trimmed V and J ends, which lost 0 bases and 7 bases, there was a span of 10 bases. DNA for the CDR3: TGTGCCAGCAGCTTGGCCCCTTCCGGTGGCTACACCTTC. Translation gives CASSLAPSGGYTF.

The CDR3 sequence: CASSHRASGTHNEQFF. CDR3 sequence (DNA): TGTGCCAGCAGCCACCGGGCTAGCGGGACCCATAATGAGCAGTTCTTC. The V gene is TRBV6-6, the J gene TRBJ2-1; TRBD2 agrees at 9 bases. Losses at the gene ends were 6 bases for V and 7 bases for J; bases not matched to a gene: 13. Per the germline V gene, CDR1 is MNHNY and CDR2 is SVGAGI (reference sequence). The length of the CDR3 is 16 residues.

This rearrangement joins TRBV11-2 to TRBJ2-4; tentative D call: TRBD1 (5 bases). Looked up from germline, CDR1 is SGHAT and CDR2 is FQNNGV. The V and J ends lost 4 bases and 5 bases respectively, with 6 bases between them. The CDR3 is 12 residues long. CDR3 bases: TGTGCCAGCAGCTCGACAGAAAACATTCAGTACTTC. It yields the protein CASSSTENIQYF.

The chain couples TRBV9 to TRBJ2-7; 7 bases are a match to TRBD1. Germline V gives CDR1 SGDLS, CDR2 YYNGEE. V gave up 4 bases and J gave up 4 bases; unmatched junction bases: 8. The CDR3 extends over 14 amino acids. CDR3 sequence (DNA): TGTGCCAGCAGCTCACCAGACAGGGAATACGAGCAGTACTTC. It specifies CASSSPDREYEQYF. Together with reference TRBV9 and TRBJ2-7, the CDR3 gives the full variable domain: DSGVTQTPKHLITATGQRVTLRCSPRSGDLSVYWYQQSLDQGLQFLIQYYNGEERAKGNILERFSAQQFPDLHSELNLSSLELGDSALYFCASSSPDREYEQYFGPGTRLTVT.

The genes are TRBV6-1 and TRBJ1-1; a weak D match, TRBD1 (5 bases). Germline CDR1 is MNHNS and CDR2 is SASEGT. Trimming removed 4 bases from V and 5 bases from J, with 11 bases in between. The CDR3 has 13 residues. The CDR3 loop is CASSVGPSTEAFF. CDR3 nucleotide sequence: TGTGCCAGCAGTGTGGGGCCTAGTACTGAAGCTTTCTTT.

The V and J genes are TRBV4-3 and TRBJ2-7; the match to TRBD1 covers 10 bases. The V gene's germline CDR1 is LGHNA and CDR2 YSLEER. This CDR3 comprises 16 residues. Trimming removed 3 bases from V and 5 bases from J; junction bases left unmatched: 10. Here the CDR3 DNA reads TGCGCCAGCAGCCAGGAGGGGGGACAGGGGTTGCACGAGCAGTACTTC. Translation: CASSQEGGQGLHEQYF.

V is TRBV29-1 and J is TRBJ2-1; maybe TRBD2 (6 bases). Trimming removed 6 bases from V and 6 bases from J, with 21 bases in between. The germline V gene encodes CDR1 SQVTM and CDR2 ANQGSEA. The CDR3 consists of 15 residues. CDR3 sequence: CSVPVEGRIINEQFF. The CDR3 nucleotides are TGCAGCGTCCCTGTGGAGGGACGAATTATCAATGAGCAGTTCTTC.